This TCR beta chain was obtained from a study of T cell responses to AZD1222 COVID-19 vaccine. Concerning this clone: Its specificity is unknown.

Repertoires were generated with immunoSEQ multiplex PCR, while TCRdb's copy carries only in-frame clones and drops some. The sample contains approximately 130,000 clones, roughly 90% of which appear only once. The CDR3 length is 11 residues. Germline V gives CDR1 SGHDN, CDR2 FVKESK. V lost 1 base and J lost 10, with 7 bases in between. Study-level results: Possibly, clonal diversity was underestimated; donors were largely white British and included more females.

The input for sequencing was peripheral blood, taken on day 0 of AZD1222 vaccination. The clonotype originates from an adult in good health. V usage is TRBV14 and J usage is TRBJ1-1, with a weak D call TRBD1 (5 bases). The CDR3 sequence: CASSQVRAAFF. The CDR3 nucleotides are TGTGCCAGCAGCCAAGTCAGGGCAGCTTTCTTT.